This T cell receptor beta chain was recovered during a study of T-cell reconstitution after alpha-beta-depleted transplantation in children listed by TCRdb under 2016. Looking at the study overall: T-cell immune reconstitution after TCRalphabeta/CD19-depleted allogeneic hematopoietic cell transplantation in children was quantitatively tracked in the study by means of TCR repertoire profiling. What the authors observed across the whole study: Apparently early alphabetaT-cell count recovery about two months after transplant reportedly relied on only several hundred rapidly expanded clones derived from non-depleted graft cells. The high TCRbeta diversity at day 60 in some patients was ascribed to recipient T cells and intrathymic progenitors that had survived conditioning. Over subsequent months, a decline in hyperexpanded clone frequencies was noted, and after one year, T-cell counts and TCRbeta diversity were mostly ascribed to newly produced T cells.

Germline trimming amounts to 6 bases on V and 4 bases on J, with 14 as the count of junction bases outside the gene matches. The germline V gene provides CDR1 MNHNS and CDR2 SASEGT. Spanning cysteine to phenylalanine, the CDR3 consists of 16 amino acids. Just CDR3 DNA is preserved here, 48 bases in frame from base 1. The treatment or condition label of this sample denotes: allogeneic hematopoietic cell transplantation with graft depleted of TCRalphabeta T cells and CD19 B cells. The transplant recipients were children given TCRalphabeta/CD19-depleted allogeneic hematopoietic cell grafts. In regard to this clonotype: Its antigen target is currently unknown. No much larger clonotype is one base removed from it; base qualities were not supplied.

The receptor library was made with PCR. Sequencing relied on an Illumina HiSeq 2500. TCR libraries were prepared with molecular barcoding, using unique molecular identifiers to normalize TCRbeta repertoire quantification. TCRdb itself trimmed the public reads at Q25 with fastp, ran MiXCR and retained productive beta chains. Each entry is one CDR3 protein sequence, shown with its most common DNA and genes. The sample table contains about 980,000 distinct CDR3 sequences; only one count was recorded for roughly 31% of them. The ten largest clones capture 25% to 35% of the sample. The source was PBMCs, mostly from graft donor cells, collected 360 days after TCRalphabeta/CD19-depleted stem cell transplant. The rearranged segments are TRBV6-1 and TRBJ2-7; 8 junctional bases match TRBD1. The sequence was collected from a boy under two years old who had a stem cell transplant for SCID, so the T cells may come from the graft donor. This receptor carries the CDR3 CASSRRSGTGGYEQYF. The DNA sequence reads TGTGCCAGCAGCCGTCGCTCCGGGACAGGCGGTTACGAGCAGTACTTC.